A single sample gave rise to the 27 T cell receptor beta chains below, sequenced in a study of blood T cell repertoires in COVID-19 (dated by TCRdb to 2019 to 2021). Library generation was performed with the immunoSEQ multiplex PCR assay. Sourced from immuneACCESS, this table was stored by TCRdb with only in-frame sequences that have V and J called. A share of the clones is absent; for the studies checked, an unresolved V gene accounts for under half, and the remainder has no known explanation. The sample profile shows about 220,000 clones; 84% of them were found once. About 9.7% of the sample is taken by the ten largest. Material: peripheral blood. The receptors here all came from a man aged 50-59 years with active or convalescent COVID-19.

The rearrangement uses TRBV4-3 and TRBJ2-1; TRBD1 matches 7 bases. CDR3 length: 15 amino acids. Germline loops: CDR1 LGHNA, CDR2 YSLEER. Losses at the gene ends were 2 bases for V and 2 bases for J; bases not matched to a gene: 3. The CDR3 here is CASSQRGPAYNEQFF. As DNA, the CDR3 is TGCGCCAGCAGCCAAAGGGGGCCAGCCTACAATGAGCAGTTCTTC.

The CDR3 protein is CASSLNYRGGTEAFF. The CDR3 DNA is TGTGCCAGCAGCTTAAATTACAGGGGAGGCACTGAAGCTTTCTTT. The chain combines TRBV7-8 with TRBJ1-1, with 7 bases aligning to TRBD1. The J segment lost 4 bases and the V segment lost 2 bases, leaving 7 bases of the junction unmatched. Looked up from germline, CDR1 is SGHVS and CDR2 is FQNEAQ. The CDR3 length is 15 residues.

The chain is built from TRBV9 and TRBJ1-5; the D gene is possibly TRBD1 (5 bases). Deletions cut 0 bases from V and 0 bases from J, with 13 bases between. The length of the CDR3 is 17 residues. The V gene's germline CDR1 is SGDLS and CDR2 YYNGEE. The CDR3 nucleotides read TGTGCCAGCAGCGTAGGGGGACTATCTTATAGCAATCAGCCCCAGCATTTT. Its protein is CASSVGGLSYSNQPQHF.

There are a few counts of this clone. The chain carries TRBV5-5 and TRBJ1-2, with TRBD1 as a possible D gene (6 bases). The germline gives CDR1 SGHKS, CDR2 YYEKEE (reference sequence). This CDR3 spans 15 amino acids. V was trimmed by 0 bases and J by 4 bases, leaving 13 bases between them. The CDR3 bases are TGTGCCAGCAGCTTGGCCCAGGGACACAGCTATGGCTACACCTTC. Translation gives CASSLAQGHSYGYTF.

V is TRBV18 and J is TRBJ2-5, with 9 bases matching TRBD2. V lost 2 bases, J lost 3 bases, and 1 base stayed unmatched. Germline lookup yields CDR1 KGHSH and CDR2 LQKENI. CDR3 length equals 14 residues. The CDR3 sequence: CASSPAGGKETQYF. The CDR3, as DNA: TGTGCCAGCTCACCAGCGGGGGGGAAAGAGACCCAGTACTTC.

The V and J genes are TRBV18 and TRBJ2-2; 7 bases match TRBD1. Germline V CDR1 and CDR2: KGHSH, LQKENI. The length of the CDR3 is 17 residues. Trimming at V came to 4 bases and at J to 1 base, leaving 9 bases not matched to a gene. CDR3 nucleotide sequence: TGTGCCAGCTCACTGTGGACAGGCGCAATGAACACCGGGGAGCTGTTTTTT. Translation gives CASSLWTGAMNTGELFF.

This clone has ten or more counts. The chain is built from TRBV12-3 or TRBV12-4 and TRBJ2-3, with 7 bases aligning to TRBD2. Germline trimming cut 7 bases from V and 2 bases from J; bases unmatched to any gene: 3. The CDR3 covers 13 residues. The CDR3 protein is CASTSGNTDTQYF. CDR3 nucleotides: TGTGCCAGCACCAGCGGGAACACAGATACGCAGTATTTT.

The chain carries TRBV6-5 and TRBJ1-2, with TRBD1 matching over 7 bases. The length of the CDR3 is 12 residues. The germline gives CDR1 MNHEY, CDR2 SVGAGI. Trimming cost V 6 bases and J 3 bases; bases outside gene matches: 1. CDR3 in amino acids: CASRGQHYGYTF. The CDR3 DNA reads TGTGCCAGCAGGGGACAGCACTATGGCTACACCTTC.

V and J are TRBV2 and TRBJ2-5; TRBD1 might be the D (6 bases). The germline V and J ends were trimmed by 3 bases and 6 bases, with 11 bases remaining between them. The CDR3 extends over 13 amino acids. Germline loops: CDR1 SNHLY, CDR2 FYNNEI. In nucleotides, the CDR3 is TGTGCCAGCAGTGACAGAGGGGGTCAGACCCAGTACTTC. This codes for CASSDRGGQTQYF.

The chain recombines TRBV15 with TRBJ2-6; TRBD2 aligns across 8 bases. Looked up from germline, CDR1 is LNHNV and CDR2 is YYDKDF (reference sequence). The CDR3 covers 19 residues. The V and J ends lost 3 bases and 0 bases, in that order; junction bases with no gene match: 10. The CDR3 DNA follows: TGTGCCACCAGCAGTGGGAGGACTAGCAAAGTCTCTGGGGCCAACGTCCTGACTTTC. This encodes CATSSGRTSKVSGANVLTF. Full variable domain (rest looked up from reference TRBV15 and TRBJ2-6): DAMVIQNPRYQVTQFGKPVTLSCSQTLNHNVMYWYQQKSSQAPKLLFHYYDKDFNNEADTPDNFQSRRPNTSFCFLDIRSPGLGDTAMYLCATSSGRTSKVSGANVLTFGAGSRLTVL.

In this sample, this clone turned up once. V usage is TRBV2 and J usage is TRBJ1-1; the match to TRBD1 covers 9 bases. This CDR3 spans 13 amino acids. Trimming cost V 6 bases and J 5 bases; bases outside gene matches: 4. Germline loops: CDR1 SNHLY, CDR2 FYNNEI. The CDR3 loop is CASRYGTGTEAFF. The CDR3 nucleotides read TGTGCCAGCAGGTACGGGACAGGGACTGAAGCTTTCTTT.

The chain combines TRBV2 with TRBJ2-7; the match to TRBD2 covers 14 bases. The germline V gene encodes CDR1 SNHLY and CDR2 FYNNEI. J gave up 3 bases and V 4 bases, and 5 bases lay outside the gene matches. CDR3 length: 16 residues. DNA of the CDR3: TGTGCCAGCAGTGGCCGGACTAGCGGGAGGTACTACGAGCAGTACTTC. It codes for CASSGRTSGRYYEQYF.

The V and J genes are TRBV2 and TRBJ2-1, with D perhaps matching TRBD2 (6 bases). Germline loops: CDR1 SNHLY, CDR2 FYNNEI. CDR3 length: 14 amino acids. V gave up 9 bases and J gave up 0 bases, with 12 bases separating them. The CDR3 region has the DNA TGTGCCAGACAGCGGGCGAGCTCCTACAATGAGCAGTTCTTC. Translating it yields CARQRASSYNEQFF.

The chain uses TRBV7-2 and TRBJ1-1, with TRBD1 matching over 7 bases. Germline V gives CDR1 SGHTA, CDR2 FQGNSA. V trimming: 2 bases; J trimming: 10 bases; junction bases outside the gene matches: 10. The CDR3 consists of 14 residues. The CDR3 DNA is TGTGCCAGCAGCTTAACCTGGCAGGGGGGATCAGCTTTCTTT. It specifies CASSLTWQGGSAFF.

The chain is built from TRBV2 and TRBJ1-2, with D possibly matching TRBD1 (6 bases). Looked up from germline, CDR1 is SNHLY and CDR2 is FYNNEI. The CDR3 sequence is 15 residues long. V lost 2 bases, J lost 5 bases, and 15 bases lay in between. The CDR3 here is CASSERGGARYGYTF. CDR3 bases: TGTGCCAGCAGTGAACGAGGGGGGGCGCGATATGGCTACACCTTC.

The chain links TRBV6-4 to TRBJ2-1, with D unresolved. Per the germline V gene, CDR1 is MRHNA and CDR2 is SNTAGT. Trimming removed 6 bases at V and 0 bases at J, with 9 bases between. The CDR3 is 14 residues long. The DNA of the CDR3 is TGTGCCAGCAGACTGTATAGCTCCTACAATGAGCAGTTCTTC. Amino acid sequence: CASRLYSSYNEQFF.

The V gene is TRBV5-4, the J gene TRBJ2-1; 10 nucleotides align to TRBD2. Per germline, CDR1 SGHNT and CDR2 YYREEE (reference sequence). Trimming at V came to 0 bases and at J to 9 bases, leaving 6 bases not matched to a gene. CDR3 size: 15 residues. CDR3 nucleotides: TGTGCCAGCAGCTTGGCGGGAGCGGGAGGGGGTGAGCAGTTCTTC. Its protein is CASSLAGAGGGEQFF.

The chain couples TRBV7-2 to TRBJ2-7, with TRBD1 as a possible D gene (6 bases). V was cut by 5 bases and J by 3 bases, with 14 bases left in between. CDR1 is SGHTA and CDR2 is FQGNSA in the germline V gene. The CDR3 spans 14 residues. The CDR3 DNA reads TGTGCCAGCAGCAGGGACATAACTGGCTACGAGCAGTACTTC. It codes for CASSRDITGYEQYF.

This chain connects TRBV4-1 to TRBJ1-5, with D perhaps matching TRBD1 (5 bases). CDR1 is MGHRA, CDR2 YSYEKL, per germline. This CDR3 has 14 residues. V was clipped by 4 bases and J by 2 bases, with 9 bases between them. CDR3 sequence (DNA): TGCGCCAGCAGCCCGTCGACAGGCAATCAGCCCCAGCATTTT. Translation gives CASSPSTGNQPQHF.

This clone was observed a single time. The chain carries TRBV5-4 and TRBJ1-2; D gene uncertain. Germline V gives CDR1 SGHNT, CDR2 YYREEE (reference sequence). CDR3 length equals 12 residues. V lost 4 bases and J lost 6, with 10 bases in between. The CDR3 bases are TGTGCCAGCAGCCCCCACAAAGATGGCTACACCTTC. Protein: CASSPHKDGYTF. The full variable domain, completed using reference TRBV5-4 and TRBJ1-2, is ETGVTQSPTHLIKTRGQQVTLRCSSQSGHNTVSWYQQALGQGPQFIFQYYREEENGRGNFPPRFSGLQFPNYSSELNVNALELDDSALYLCASSPHKDGYTFGSGTRLTVV.

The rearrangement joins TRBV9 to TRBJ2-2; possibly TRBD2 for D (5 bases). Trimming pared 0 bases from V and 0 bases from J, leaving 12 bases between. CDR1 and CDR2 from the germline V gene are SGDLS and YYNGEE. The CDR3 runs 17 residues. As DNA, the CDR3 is TGTGCCAGCAGCGTAGTAGCGACTTTTTCGAACACCGGGGAGCTGTTTTTT. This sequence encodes CASSVVATFSNTGELFF.

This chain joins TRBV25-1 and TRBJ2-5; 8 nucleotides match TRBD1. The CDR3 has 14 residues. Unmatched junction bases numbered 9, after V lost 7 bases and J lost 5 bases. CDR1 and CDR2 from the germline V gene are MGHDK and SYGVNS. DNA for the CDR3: TGTGCCAGCACCCCAGGACAGGGACACGAGACCCAGTACTTC. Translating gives CASTPGQGHETQYF.

The CDR3 here is CASSFGGQGARQPQHF. The CDR3 nucleotides read TGTGCCAGCAGTTTCGGGGGACAGGGGGCACGGCAGCCCCAGCATTTT. The J gene is TRBJ1-5, the V gene TRBV28; 12 nucleotides match TRBD1. This CDR3 is built from 16 residues. V gave up 3 bases and J gave up 7 bases; unmatched junction bases: 7. Germline CDR1 is MDHEN and CDR2 is SYDVKM.

CDR3 in DNA: TGTGCCACCAGCCTAACAGGGGGCGGTCGGAATGAGCAGTTCTTC. This encodes CATSLTGGGRNEQFF. The chain links TRBV24-1 to TRBJ2-1; TRBD1 agrees at 9 bases. This CDR3 spans 15 amino acids. CDR1 KGHDR and CDR2 SFDVKD come from the germline V gene. V lost 7 bases, J lost 7 bases, and 10 bases stayed unmatched.

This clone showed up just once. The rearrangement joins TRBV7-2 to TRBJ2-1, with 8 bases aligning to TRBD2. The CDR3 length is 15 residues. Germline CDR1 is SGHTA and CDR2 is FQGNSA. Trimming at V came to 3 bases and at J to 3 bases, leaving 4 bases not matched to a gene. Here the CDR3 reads CASSFREGNYNEQFF. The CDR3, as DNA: TGTGCCAGCAGCTTTCGGGAGGGGAACTACAATGAGCAGTTCTTC.

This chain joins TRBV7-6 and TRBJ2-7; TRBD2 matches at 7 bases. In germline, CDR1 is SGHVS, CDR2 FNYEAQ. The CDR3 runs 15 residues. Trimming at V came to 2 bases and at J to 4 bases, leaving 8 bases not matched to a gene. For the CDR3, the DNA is TGTGCCAGCAGCTTAAGGCCGGGGGGTCAGTACGAGCAGTACGTC. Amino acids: CASSLRPGGQYEQYV.

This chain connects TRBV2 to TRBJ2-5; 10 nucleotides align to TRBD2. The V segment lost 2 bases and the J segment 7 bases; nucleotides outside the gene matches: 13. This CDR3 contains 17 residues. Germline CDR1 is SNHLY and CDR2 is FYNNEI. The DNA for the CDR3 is TGTGCCAGCAGTGAAAGGGTATTAGCGGGGGGCCGAGGGACCCAGTACTTC. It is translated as CASSERVLAGGRGTQYF. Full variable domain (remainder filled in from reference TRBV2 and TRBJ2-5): EPEVTQTPSHQVTQMGQEVILRCVPISNHLYFYWYRQILGQKVEFLVSFYNNEISEKSEIFDDQFSVERPDGSNFTLKIRSTKLEDSAMYFCASSERVLAGGRGTQYFGPGTRLLVL.